What follows are 21 T cell receptor beta chains derived from one specimen sequenced in a study of T cell responses to AZD1222 COVID-19 vaccine. The protocol was immunoSEQ multiplex PCR, while the TCRdb copy is restricted to in-frame clones and leaves out a portion. The data show around 99,000 clones, with about 89% seen just once and 6.2% held by the top ten. The source material was peripheral blood, sampled 28 days after the second AZD1222 dose. These receptors all stem from an adult who received the AZD1222 COVID-19 vaccine.

The rearrangement joins TRBV10-3 to TRBJ1-2; 8 bases map to TRBD1. Trimming cost V 8 bases and J 7 bases; bases outside gene matches: 9. Germline V gives CDR1 ENHRY, CDR2 SYGVKD. The CDR3 is 13 residues long. As DNA, the CDR3 is TGTGCCATCCAGGACAGGGAAGTGGGTGGCTACACCTTC. Residues: CAIQDREVGGYTF.

CDR3: CASSLVVAGGQGTDTQYF. For the CDR3, the DNA is TGCGCCAGCAGCTTGGTGGTAGCGGGGGGTCAAGGAACAGATACGCAGTATTTT. The chain recombines TRBV5-1 with TRBJ2-3; TRBD2 matches 10 bases. Germline V gene lookup returns CDR1 SGHRS and CDR2 YFSETQ. Trimming at V came to 0 bases and at J to 3 bases, leaving 10 bases not matched to a gene. This CDR3 is built from 18 residues.

The chain combines TRBV11-2 with TRBJ2-3, with D tentatively TRBD1 (6 bases). V was pared by 10 bases and J by 3 bases, with 14 bases between. This CDR3 has 13 residues. Germline V gives CDR1 SGHAT, CDR2 FQNNGV. The CDR3 is CAIKGDRTDTQYF. Written as DNA, the CDR3 is TGTGCCATCAAGGGGGATAGGACAGATACGCAGTATTTT. Supplemented by reference TRBV11-2 and TRBJ2-3, the full variable domain reads EAGVAQSPRYKIIEKRQSVAFWCNPISGHATLYWYQQILGQGPKLLIQFQNNGVVDDSQLPKDRFSAERLKGVDSTLKIQPAKLEDSAVYLCAIKGDRTDTQYFGPGTRLTVL.

The chain has TRBV19 and TRBJ2-2, with D perhaps TRBD2 (5 bases). In germline, CDR1 is LNHDA, CDR2 SQIVND (reference sequence). The CDR3 length is 14 residues. Trimming pared 8 bases from V and 4 bases from J, leaving 14 bases between. The CDR3 sequence: CASRDRGFTGELFF. DNA for the CDR3: TGTGCCAGTCGAGATCGGGGTTTCACCGGGGAGCTGTTTTTT.

The CDR3 DNA sequence: TGCGCCAGCAGCCGAACAGAACAGGGGGCGGACGATTTTCGGGGCACTGAAGCTTTCTTT. Encoded protein: CASSRTEQGADDFRGTEAFF. This chain joins TRBV5-1 and TRBJ1-1, with 9 bases identical to TRBD1. J lost 4 bases, V lost 4 bases, and 23 bases had no gene match. The CDR3 is made up of 20 amino acids. CDR1 is SGHRS, CDR2 YFSETQ, per germline.

This chain links TRBV10-3 with TRBJ2-7, with 8 bases identical to TRBD2. Germline trimming cut 0 bases from V and 1 base from J; bases unmatched to any gene: 5. Germline CDR1 reads ENHRY; CDR2 reads SYGVKD. This CDR3 is 16 amino acids long. The CDR3 here is CAISESSSGRSYEQYF. The CDR3 DNA follows: TGTGCCATCAGTGAGTCGTCGAGCGGGAGATCCTACGAGCAGTACTTC.

This chain joins TRBV9 and TRBJ2-5, with D tentatively TRBD1 (7 bases). The CDR3 runs to 15 residues. The V gene's germline CDR1 is SGDLS and CDR2 YYNGEE. V was clipped by 9 bases and J by 4 bases, with 22 bases between them. CDR3 sequence (DNA): TGTGCCACTAATTTAGGGGGGACAGTCGGAGAGACCCAGTACTTC. As protein: CATNLGGTVGETQYF.

The chain joins TRBV2 to TRBJ1-2; possible D gene TRBD1, 5 bases. The CDR3 sequence is 14 residues long. Trimming cost V 8 bases and J 6 bases, with 19 bases left between them. Germline V gene sequence: CDR1 SNHLY, CDR2 FYNNEI. The CDR3 region is CASCWVGGGDGYTF. The CDR3 nucleotides read TGTGCCAGCTGCTGGGTTGGGGGTGGGGATGGCTACACCTTC.

This clone was recorded once. This chain joins TRBV18 and TRBJ2-5; no clear D gene. The germline gives CDR1 KGHSH, CDR2 LQKENI. CDR3 size: 14 residues. Trimming removed 3 bases at V and 5 bases at J, with 13 bases between. CDR3 nucleotides: TGTGCCAGCTCACCTCCGCGGCCCGCGGAGACCCAGTACTTC. It encodes CASSPPRPAETQYF.

V gene TRBV12-3 or TRBV12-4 combines with J gene TRBJ1-2; D remains ambiguous. V dropped 3 bases and J dropped 3 bases, with 8 bases sitting between them. The CDR3 extends over 13 amino acids. CDR3 DNA sequence: TGTGCCAGCAGTTTTGGGATTCACTATGGCTACACCTTC. Translated, it gives CASSFGIHYGYTF.

The chain employs TRBV5-6 and TRBJ2-1; weak D call: TRBD2 (6 bases). CDR3 length: 12 amino acids. Germline CDR1 reads SGHDT; CDR2 reads YYEEEE. Between the trimmed V and J ends, which lost 7 bases and 6 bases, there was a span of 11 bases. The CDR3 bases are TGTGCCAGCGGTCCCGGGGGCAATGAGCAGTTCTTC. Protein: CASGPGGNEQFF.

V gene TRBV5-8 combines with J gene TRBJ1-6, with D unclear. V lost 1 base to trimming and J lost 7 bases, with 15 bases between them. The CDR3 runs to 16 residues. CDR1 is SGHTS, CDR2 YDEGEE, per germline. The CDR3 here is CASSLRTKSRNSPLHF. DNA for the CDR3: TGTGCCAGCAGCTTGCGGACTAAATCGAGGAATTCACCCCTCCACTTT. Using reference TRBV5-8 and TRBJ1-6 for the parts outside the CDR3, the full variable domain is EAGVTQSPTHLIKTRGQQATLRCSPISGHTSVYWYQQALGLGLQFLLWYDEGEERNRGNFPPRFSGRQFPNYSSELNVNALELEDSALYLCASSLRTKSRNSPLHFGNGTRLTVT.

The chain recombines TRBV6-5 with TRBJ1-1; D uncertain. V lost 5 bases and J lost 5, with 12 bases in between. CDR3 length: 13 residues. Germline assignment: CDR1 MNHEY and CDR2 SVGAGI. The CDR3 nucleotides are TGTGCCAGCAGTAGGGAGGGATGGACTGAAGCTTTCTTT. Its translation: CASSREGWTEAFF.

This clone has just one count. The J gene is TRBJ1-1, the V gene TRBV5-6; D is ambiguous. CDR1 and CDR2 (germline): SGHDT, YYEEEE. The CDR3 consists of 13 residues. Trimming took 0 bases from V and 7 from J, leaving 10 bases between them. CDR3 in amino acids: CASSLGVGGEAFF. The CDR3 DNA is TGTGCCAGCAGCTTGGGGGTAGGTGGTGAAGCTTTCTTT.

The V gene is TRBV7-9, the J gene TRBJ2-5; 8 nucleotides match TRBD1. Germline V lookup: CDR1 SEHNR, CDR2 FQNEAQ (reference sequence). Trimming took 8 bases from V and 5 from J; bases not matched to a gene: 7. The CDR3 runs 13 residues. The CDR3 DNA is TGTGCCAGCCTTCCAGGGGGCGGGGAGACCCAGTACTTC. As protein: CASLPGGGETQYF.

The chain joins TRBV28 to TRBJ2-5, with D perhaps matching TRBD1 (6 bases). The germline CDR1 and CDR2 sequences are MDHEN and SYDVKM. Trimming pared 4 bases from V and 3 bases from J, leaving 15 bases between. CDR3 length equals 15 residues. The CDR3 loop is CASSSHGDKKETQYF. The CDR3 nucleotides read TGTGCCAGCAGTTCCCACGGGGACAAGAAAGAGACCCAGTACTTC.

V gene TRBV27 combines with J gene TRBJ2-1; 9 bases line up with TRBD2. The ends lost 3 bases at V and 3 bases at J; junction bases unmatched: 3. CDR3 length: 15 amino acids. From germline, CDR1 is MNHEY and CDR2 SMNVEV (reference sequence). CDR3 DNA sequence: TGTGCCAGCAGTTTGACTAGCGGATTCTACAATGAGCAGTTCTTC. This translates into CASSLTSGFYNEQFF.

This chain's CDR3 is CASRTAYNEQFF. The CDR3, as DNA: TGTGCCAGTCGGACTGCTTACAATGAGCAGTTCTTC. This chain links TRBV19 with TRBJ2-1, with D possibly TRBD2 on 5 matching bases. Germline values: CDR1 LNHDA, CDR2 SQIVND (reference sequence). The V end was cut by 8 bases, the J end by 4 bases, with 9 bases between. This CDR3 contains 12 residues.

The V gene is TRBV6-5, the J gene TRBJ2-1; 8 nucleotides align to TRBD1. Per the germline V gene, CDR1 is MNHEY and CDR2 is SVGAGI. CDR3 length equals 15 residues. Unmatched junction bases numbered 5, after V lost 5 bases and J lost 2 bases. CDR3 loop: CASSPPGQAYNEQFF. The CDR3 region has the DNA TGTGCCAGCAGTCCCCCGGGACAGGCCTACAATGAGCAGTTCTTC.

This chain joins TRBV5-1 and TRBJ2-7; D tentatively fits TRBD1 or TRBD2 (5 bases each). Germline-derived CDR1 and CDR2 are SGHRS and YFSETQ. Deletions cut 2 bases from V and 5 bases from J, with 17 bases between. CDR3 length: 15 amino acids. The CDR3 nucleotides read TGCGCCAGCAGCTTTCTGCAGGGCGGGTCGGACGAGCAGTACTTC. Translated, it gives CASSFLQGGSDEQYF. The full variable domain, completed using reference TRBV5-1 and TRBJ2-7, is KAGVTQTPRYLIKTRGQQVTLSCSPISGHRSVSWYQQTPGQGLQFLFEYFSETQRNKGNFPGRFSGRQFSNSRSEMNVSTLELGDSALYLCASSFLQGGSDEQYFGPGTRLTVT.

This clone was detected only once. The rearrangement joins TRBV5-1 to TRBJ1-6; D not resolved. With 0 bases removed from V and 4 bases from J, the gap between germline ends came to 11 bases. Germline V gives CDR1 SGHRS, CDR2 YFSETQ. There are 16 residues in the CDR3. The CDR3 sequence is CASSLGLARYNSPLHF. CDR3 in DNA: TGCGCCAGCAGCTTGGGTCTGGCCCGATATAATTCACCCCTCCACTTT.